The 9 T cell receptor beta chains given below trace back to one sample, sequenced in a study of blood T cells in healthy people across ages. Combining a sample-barcoded 5' primer with a J-beta primer mix, a second PCR ran for 7 to 11 cycles. Each CDR3 protein gets one entry after TCRdb re-called the 5' RACE reads with MiXCR. The sample has 850,000 to 1,000,000 distinct CDR3 sequences, roughly 52% seen once; the top ten hold roughly 13%. The sample taken for sequencing was blood. All receptors derive from a man aged 30-40 years in good health.

This clonotype was seen at least ten times. This chain links TRBV7-9 with TRBJ1-2; possible D gene TRBD1, 5 bases. V was pared by 0 bases and J by 8 bases, with 10 bases between. This CDR3 is built from 13 residues. Germline CDR1 and CDR2: SEHNR and FQNEAQ (reference sequence). The CDR3 loop is CASSLAGGGGYTF. Here the CDR3 DNA reads TGTGCCAGCAGCTTAGCTGGGGGAGGAGGCTACACCTTC.

This chain connects TRBV28 to TRBJ1-1; 7 bases map to TRBD1. With 5 bases clipped from V and 5 bases from J, the junction kept 8 bases outside the gene matches. The germline V gene has CDR1 MDHEN and CDR2 SYDVKM. The CDR3 is 14 amino acids. The DNA of the CDR3 is TGTGCCAGCAGTACGACGACAGGGCCAACTGAAGCTTTCTTT. This encodes CASSTTTGPTEAFF.

This clonotype was detected only a few times. The CDR3 protein is CASSSKTGFANTEAFF. DNA of the CDR3: TGTGCCAGCAGCTCAAAAACAGGGTTTGCGAACACTGAAGCTTTCTTT. This chain links TRBV3-1 with TRBJ1-1, with D tentatively TRBD1 (6 bases). This CDR3 is built from 16 residues. CDR1 is LGHDT, CDR2 YNNKEL, per germline (reference sequence). Trimming stripped 5 bases from V and 1 base from J, with 17 bases between.

The chain couples TRBV7-6 to TRBJ1-1, with no clear D. This CDR3 has 13 amino acids. Germline-derived CDR1 and CDR2 are SGHVS and FNYEAQ. V was clipped by 0 bases and J by 8 bases, with 10 bases between them. The CDR3 nucleotides are TGTGCCAGCAGCTTAGCCGAACAGTTAGAAGCTTTCTTT. Its protein is CASSLAEQLEAFF.

This clonotype showed up just a few times. The rearrangement links TRBV3-1 to TRBJ2-5, with no clear D. This CDR3 is built from 15 residues. V was shortened by 0 bases and J by 3 bases, with 11 bases between the two germline ends. Germline-derived CDR1 and CDR2 are LGHDT and YNNKEL (reference sequence). CDR3 region: CASSQDVWGKETQYF. In nucleotides, the CDR3 is TGTGCCAGCAGCCAAGATGTATGGGGAAAAGAGACCCAGTACTTC.

A single count supports this clonotype. The gene calls are TRBV28 and TRBJ2-7; the match to TRBD2 covers 12 bases. This CDR3 contains 19 residues. The germline gives CDR1 MDHEN, CDR2 SYDVKM. V lost 2 bases to trimming and J lost 0 bases; unmatched junction nucleotides: 11. CDR3 sequence reads: CASSLRTSGVPFNSYEQYF. CDR3 nucleotide sequence: TGTGCCAGCAGTTTAAGGACTAGCGGGGTCCCCTTCAACTCCTACGAGCAGTACTTC.

V gene TRBV4-2 combines with J gene TRBJ2-7, with 7 bases matching TRBD1. The CDR3 has 15 amino acids. The germline V gene has CDR1 LGHNA and CDR2 YNFKEQ. J gave up 4 bases and V 1 base, and 7 bases lay outside the gene matches. The CDR3 reads CASSQAAGTEYEQYF. CDR3 bases: TGTGCCAGCAGCCAAGCAGCAGGGACAGAGTACGAGCAGTACTTC.

This clonotype was observed a few times. The chain joins TRBV28 to TRBJ2-4; TRBD1 or TRBD2 may be the D gene (6 bases each). This CDR3 has 13 amino acids. CDR1 is MDHEN and CDR2 is SYDVKM in the germline V gene. Trimming took 8 bases from V and 3 from J, leaving 11 bases between them. CDR3 in amino acids: CASGGGNKNIQYF. The CDR3 coding sequence is TGTGCCAGCGGAGGGGGAAACAAAAACATTCAGTACTTC.

The chain joins TRBV2 to TRBJ2-2, with TRBD2 as a possible D gene (6 bases). V was clipped by 5 bases and J by 2 bases, with 9 bases between them. This CDR3 is built from 14 residues. Germline V gene lookup returns CDR1 SNHLY and CDR2 FYNNEI. The CDR3 DNA sequence: TGTGCCAGCAGTCGACTAGTAAACACCGGGGAGCTGTTTTTT. This codes for CASSRLVNTGELFF.